What follows are 4 T cell receptor beta chains derived from one specimen sequenced in a study of early T cells in non-severe SARS-CoV-2 infection. One entry per CDR3 protein results from TCRdb running MiXCR on the 5' RACE reads. Found here are about 33,000 distinct CDR3 sequences, 4% to 5% of them singletons; the top ten hold approximately 8%. Input material: whole blood. These receptors all stem from an adult who was a healthcare worker with PCR-confirmed SARS-CoV-2 infection or an uninfected control (not recorded which).

This clonotype was detected only a few times. The chain couples TRBV6-1 to TRBJ2-2; 16 nucleotides match TRBD2. The CDR3 length is 19 residues. In germline, CDR1 is MNHNS, CDR2 SASEGT. With 6 bases clipped from V and 7 bases from J, the junction kept 14 bases outside the gene matches. Here the CDR3 DNA reads TGTGCCAGCAGCCCCCGCCCGGGACTAGCGGGGGGGCAAGTCGGGGAGCTGTTTTTT. Residues: CASSPRPGLAGGQVGELFF.

At least ten counts were recorded for this clonotype. This chain connects TRBV12-3 or TRBV12-4 to TRBJ1-6; D call uncertain. This CDR3 has 14 residues. V was cut by 2 bases and J by 7 bases, with 9 bases left in between. This CDR3 reads CASSLRWFNSPLHF. The CDR3 DNA reads as TGTGCCAGCAGTTTACGTTGGTTCAATTCACCCCTCCACTTT.

This clonotype was observed a handful of times. The chain recombines TRBV20-1 with TRBJ2-5; 11 bases match TRBD2. The CDR3 loop spans 14 amino acids. CDR1 DFQATT and CDR2 SNEGSKA come from the germline V gene (reference sequence). The V segment lost 5 bases and the J segment 3 bases; nucleotides outside the gene matches: 5. CDR3 sequence: CSAWTSGFKETQYF. The CDR3 DNA reads as TGCAGTGCTTGGACTAGCGGGTTTAAAGAGACCCAGTACTTC.

The rearrangement joins TRBV20-1 to TRBJ2-7, with D uncertain. V dropped 5 bases and J dropped 4 bases, with 15 bases sitting between them. The CDR3 extends over 13 amino acids. CDR1 and CDR2 from the germline V gene are DFQATT and SNEGSKA (reference sequence). The CDR3 loop is CSAVDGETYEQYF. The CDR3 coding sequence is TGCAGTGCTGTCGACGGAGAAACTTACGAGCAGTACTTC.